A single sample gave rise to the 2 T cell receptor beta chains below, sequenced in a study. Tregs were sorted as CD4+CD25+CD127-/low cells. TCRdb passed the 5' RACE reads through MiXCR, listing each CDR3 protein once. The sample comprises about 32,000 distinct CDR3 sequences, 25% to 30% of which are singletons, and approximately 2.1% rests with the top ten. The sample was tumor-infiltrating Tregs sorted from the breast tumor. The origin of the receptors is a female donor with breast cancer.

This clonotype was seen a few times. The chain links TRBV10-3 to TRBJ1-5, with TRBD1 matching over 8 bases. The CDR3 sequence is 15 residues long. From germline, CDR1 is ENHRY and CDR2 SYGVKD. The trim removed 5 bases at V and 8 bases at J, leaving 11 bases unmatched. The CDR3 DNA sequence: TGTGCCATCAGTCCCTCGGACAGGGAGGATGAGCCCCAGCATTTT. Translated, it gives CAISPSDREDEPQHF.

As concerns this clonotype: A read error is possible here, since a much larger clone lies one base away. CDR3 in amino acids: CASSPLARASYNEQFF. The CDR3 region has the DNA TGCGCCAGCAGCCCCCTGGCGAGAGCCTCCTACAATGAGCAGTTCTTC. The chain joins TRBV5-1 to TRBJ2-1; D call uncertain. V was clipped by 4 bases and J by 0 bases, with 14 bases between them. CDR1 is SGHRS and CDR2 is YFSETQ in the germline V gene. The CDR3 sequence is 16 residues long.